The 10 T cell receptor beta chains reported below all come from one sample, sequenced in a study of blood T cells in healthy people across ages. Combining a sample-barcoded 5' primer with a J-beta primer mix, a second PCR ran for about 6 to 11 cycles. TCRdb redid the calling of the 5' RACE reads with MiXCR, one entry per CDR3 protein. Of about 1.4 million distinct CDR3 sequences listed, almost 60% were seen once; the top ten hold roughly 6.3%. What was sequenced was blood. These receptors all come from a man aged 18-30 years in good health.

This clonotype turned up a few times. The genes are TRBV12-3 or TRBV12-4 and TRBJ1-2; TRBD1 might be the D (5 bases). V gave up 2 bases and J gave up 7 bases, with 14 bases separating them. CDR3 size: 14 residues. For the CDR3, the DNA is TGTGCCAGCAGTTTACGTCAGGGTTTCTCTGGCTACACCTTC. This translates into CASSLRQGFSGYTF.

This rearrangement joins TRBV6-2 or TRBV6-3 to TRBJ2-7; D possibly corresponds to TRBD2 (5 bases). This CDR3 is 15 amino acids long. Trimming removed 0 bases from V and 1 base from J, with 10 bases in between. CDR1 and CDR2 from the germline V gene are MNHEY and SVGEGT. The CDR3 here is CASSYSIGESYEQYF. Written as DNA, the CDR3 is TGTGCCAGCAGTTACTCAATCGGGGAGTCCTACGAGCAGTACTTC.

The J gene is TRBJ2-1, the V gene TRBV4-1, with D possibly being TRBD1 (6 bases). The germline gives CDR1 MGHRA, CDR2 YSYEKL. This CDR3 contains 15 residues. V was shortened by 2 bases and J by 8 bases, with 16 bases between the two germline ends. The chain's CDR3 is CASSQIPTGSYEQFF. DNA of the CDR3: TGCGCCAGCAGCCAAATCCCTACAGGGAGCTATGAGCAGTTCTTC.

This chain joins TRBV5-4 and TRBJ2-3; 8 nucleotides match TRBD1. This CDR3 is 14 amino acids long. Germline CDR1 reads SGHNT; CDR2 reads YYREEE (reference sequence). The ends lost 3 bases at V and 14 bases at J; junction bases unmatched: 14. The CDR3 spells CASSSDRDGGNWYF. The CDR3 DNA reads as TGTGCCAGCAGCTCGGACAGGGACGGCGGGAACTGGTATTTT.

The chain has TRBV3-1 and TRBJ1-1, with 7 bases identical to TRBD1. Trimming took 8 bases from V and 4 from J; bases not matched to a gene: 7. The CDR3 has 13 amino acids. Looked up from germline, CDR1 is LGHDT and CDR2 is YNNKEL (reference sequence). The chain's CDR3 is CASRGQAITEAFF. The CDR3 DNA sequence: TGTGCCAGCCGCGGACAGGCGATCACTGAAGCTTTCTTT. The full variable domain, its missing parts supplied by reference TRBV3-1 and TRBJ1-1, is DTAVSQTPKYLVTQMGNDKSIKCEQNLGHDTMYWYKQDSKKFLKIMFSYNNKELIINETVPNRFSPKSPDKAHLNLHINSLELGDSAVYFCASRGQAITEAFFGQGTRLTVV.

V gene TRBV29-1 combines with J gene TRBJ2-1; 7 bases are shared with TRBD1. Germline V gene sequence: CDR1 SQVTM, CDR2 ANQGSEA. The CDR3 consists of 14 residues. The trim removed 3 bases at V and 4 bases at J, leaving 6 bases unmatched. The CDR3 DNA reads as TGCAGCGTTGATCGGACAGGAGAATACAATGAGCAGTTCTTC. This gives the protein CSVDRTGEYNEQFF.

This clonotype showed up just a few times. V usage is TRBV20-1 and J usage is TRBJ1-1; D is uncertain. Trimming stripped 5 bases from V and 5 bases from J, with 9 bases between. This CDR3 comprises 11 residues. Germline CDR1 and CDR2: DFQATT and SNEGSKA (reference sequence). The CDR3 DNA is TGCAGTGCTGACCGGGGAACTGAAGCTTTCTTT. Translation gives CSADRGTEAFF.

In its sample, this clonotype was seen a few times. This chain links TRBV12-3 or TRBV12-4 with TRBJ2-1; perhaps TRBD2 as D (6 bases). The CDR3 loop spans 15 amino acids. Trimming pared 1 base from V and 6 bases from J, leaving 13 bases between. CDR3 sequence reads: CASSLEGFSGNEQFF. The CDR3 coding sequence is TGTGCCAGCAGTTTAGAGGGGTTTAGCGGCAATGAGCAGTTCTTC.

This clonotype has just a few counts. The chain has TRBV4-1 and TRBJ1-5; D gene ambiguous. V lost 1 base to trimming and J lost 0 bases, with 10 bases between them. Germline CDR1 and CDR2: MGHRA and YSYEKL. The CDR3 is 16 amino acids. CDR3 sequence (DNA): TGCGCCAGCAGCCAAGGCCGGGAGATTAGCAATCAGCCCCAGCATTTT. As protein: CASSQGREISNQPQHF.

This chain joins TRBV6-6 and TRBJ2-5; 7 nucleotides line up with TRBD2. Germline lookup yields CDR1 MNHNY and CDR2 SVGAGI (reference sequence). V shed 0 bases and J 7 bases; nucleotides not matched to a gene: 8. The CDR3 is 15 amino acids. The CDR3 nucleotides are TGTGCCAGCAGTTACTCGGCTAGCGGAAAAGCGACCCAGTACTTC. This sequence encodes CASSYSASGKATQYF.